The rows below give T cell receptor beta chains drawn from one sample of a study of sequential checkpoint blockade in melanoma. Measured with immunoSEQ multiplex PCR; TCRdb has only the in-frame clones, and not every one. In the table there are 2,500 to 3,500 clones, roughly 27% of which are singletons. The input for sequencing was tumor tissue (inferred from file names), taken from a patient given nivolumab and ipilimumab in sequence. The receptor set was obtained from a human donor with melanoma. CDR3s include the opening cysteine and the closing phenylalanine or tryptophan. Fields, in order: D gene, clone size, V gene, J gene, CDR3 protein, CDR3 DNA. The D gene is left open where the match is weak. Only some rows state a clone size, as once, few, many or a class for expanded clones.

D: .
size: .
V: TRBV28
J: TRBJ2-7
CDR3: CASSGSSYEQYF
DNA: TGTGCCAGCAGCGGAAGCTCCTACGAGCAGTACTTC

D: .
size: few
V: TRBV6-8
J: TRBJ1-1
CDR3: CAISVQGNTEAFF
DNA: TGTGCCATCAGTGTTCAGGGAAACACTGAAGCTTTCTTT

D: TRBD1
size: few
V: TRBV11-3
J: TRBJ2-1
CDR3: CASSITGDSYNEQFF
DNA: TGTGCCAGCAGCATAACAGGGGACTCCTACAATGAGCAGTTCTTC

D: .
size: once
V: TRBV25-1
J: TRBJ1-4
CDR3: CASSELQGYEKLFF
DNA: TGTGCCAGCAGTGAACTACAGGGCTATGAAAAACTGTTTTTT

D: TRBD1
size: .
V: TRBV5-1
J: TRBJ2-2
CDR3: CASSLNRGHTGELFF
DNA: TGCGCCAGCAGCTTGAACAGGGGGCACACCGGGGAGCTGTTTTTT

D: TRBD1
size: few
V: TRBV6-8
J: TRBJ2-5
CDR3: CASSTGGRETQYF
DNA: TGTGCCAGCAGTACAGGGGGCCGAGAGACCCAGTACTTC

D: TRBD2
size: .
V: TRBV23-1
J: TRBJ2-7
CDR3: CASSQDPSGSSYEQYF
DNA: TGCGCCAGCAGCCAAGACCCTAGCGGGAGCTCCTACGAGCAGTACTTC

D: TRBD2
size: few
V: TRBV6-7
J: TRBJ2-7
CDR3: CAISGGLAGGLRYF
DNA: TGTGCCATCAGTGGCGGACTAGCGGGAGGGCTTCGGTACTTC

D: TRBD2
size: few
V: TRBV11-3
J: TRBJ2-5
CDR3: CASSPPGGQETQYF
DNA: TGTGCCAGCAGCCCTCCGGGAGGGCAAGAGACCCAGTACTTC

D: TRBD1
size: large
V: TRBV11-3
J: TRBJ2-2
CDR3: CASSESGGHLPGELFF
DNA: TGTGCCAGCAGCGAATCAGGGGGCCATCTGCCCGGGGAGCTGTTTTTT

D: TRBD2
size: .
V: TRBV2
J: TRBJ2-1
CDR3: CASNERGGFKYEQFF
DNA: TGTGCCAGCAATGAGCGGGGGGGCTTTAAGTATGAGCAGTTCTTC

D: TRBD2
size: few
V: TRBV6-8
J: TRBJ2-7
CDR3: CASSYAAGEWDKNEQYF
DNA: TGTGCCAGCAGTTACGCAGCGGGGGAATGGGACAAGAACGAGCAGTACTTC

D: TRBD1
size: .
V: TRBV5-1
J: TRBJ2-7
CDR3: CASSLVAGQGRNEQYF
DNA: TGCGCCAGCAGCTTGGTTGCGGGACAGGGCCGCAACGAGCAGTACTTC

D: .
size: .
V: TRBV6-8
J: TRBJ1-1
CDR3: CASSYGQNEAFF
DNA: TGTGCCAGCAGTTACGGACAGAACGAAGCTTTCTTT

D: TRBD1
size: .
V: TRBV5-1
J: TRBJ1-5
CDR3: CASSSGQGGNQPQHF
DNA: TGCGCCAGCAGCTCGGGACAGGGTGGAAATCAGCCCCAGCATTTT

D: TRBD1
size: .
V: TRBV6-1
J: TRBJ2-5
CDR3: CASSEAGQGVRETQYF
DNA: TGTGCCAGCAGTGAAGCGGGACAGGGGGTTCGAGAGACCCAGTACTTC

D: .
size: few
V: TRBV6-8
J: TRBJ1-6
CDR3: CASSYLGRGSDSPLHF
DNA: TGTGCCAGCAGTTACCTGGGACGGGGGTCCGATTCACCCCTCCACTTT

D: .
size: few
V: TRBV27
J: TRBJ2-1
CDR3: CATARVYNEQFF
DNA: TGTGCCACCGCGAGGGTTTACAATGAGCAGTTCTTC

D: TRBD1
size: .
V: TRBV23-1
J: TRBJ2-7
CDR3: CASRYAETGTYEQYF
DNA: TGCGCCAGCAGATACGCTGAGACAGGGACCTACGAGCAGTACTTC

D: .
size: few
V: TRBV27
J: TRBJ2-7
CDR3: CASRDTDLGSTNEQYF
DNA: TGTGCCAGCAGGGATACAGACTTGGGGTCTACTAACGAGCAGTACTTC

D: .
size: once
V: TRBV19
J: TRBJ1-5
CDR3: CAMSLSGGNQPQHF
DNA: TGTGCCATGTCACTGTCCGGGGGCAATCAGCCCCAGCATTTT

D: .
size: .
V: TRBV6-8
J: TRBJ2-7
CDR3: CASRPRDPTPYEQYF
DNA: TGTGCCAGCAGGCCGCGGGACCCTACACCCTACGAGCAGTACTTC

D: .
size: .
V: TRBV11-3
J: TRBJ1-2
CDR3: CASKHDTSLNYGYTF
DNA: TGTGCCAGCAAACATGACACAAGTTTAAACTATGGCTACACCTTC

D: .
size: large
V: TRBV28
J: TRBJ1-1
CDR3: CASSSSGAEAFF
DNA: TGTGCCAGCAGTTCTTCAGGAGCTGAAGCTTTCTTT

D: .
size: few
V: TRBV11-3
J: TRBJ1-4
CDR3: CASSLGVANEKLFF
DNA: TGTGCCAGCAGCTTAGGGGTCGCAAATGAAAAACTGTTTTTT

D: .
size: .
V: TRBV6-8
J: TRBJ1-1
CDR3: CASSYSLDLETEAFF
DNA: TGTGCCAGCAGTTACTCCCTGGACCTTGAGACTGAAGCTTTCTTT

D: .
size: few
V: TRBV30
J: TRBJ2-3
CDR3: CAWSVPNTQYF
DNA: TGTGCCTGGAGTGTGCCGAATACGCAGTATTTT

D: .
size: .
V: TRBV14
J: TRBJ1-1
CDR3: CATTRQGFTEAFF
DNA: TGTGCCACCACCCGGCAGGGATTTACTGAAGCTTTCTTT

D: TRBD2
size: few
V: TRBV9
J: TRBJ2-3
CDR3: CASSVVRGGTDTQYF
DNA: TGTGCCAGCAGTGTTGTACGGGGGGGCACAGATACGCAGTATTTT

D: .
size: .
V: TRBV6-8
J: TRBJ2-7
CDR3: CASSGDRRDPYEQYF
DNA: TGTGCCAGCAGTGGTGACAGGAGGGATCCCTACGAGCAGTACTTC

D: .
size: .
V: TRBV18
J: TRBJ2-2
CDR3: CASSPVLLNTGELFF
DNA: TGTGCCAGCTCACCTGTACTCTTGAACACCGGGGAGCTGTTTTTT

D: .
size: few
V: TRBV11-3
J: TRBJ1-2
CDR3: CASSLLRAGGINYGYTF
DNA: TGTGCCAGCAGCTTACTCCGGGCGGGGGGGATTAACTATGGCTACACCTTC

D: .
size: medium-sized
V: TRBV11-3
J: TRBJ1-1
CDR3: CASSAGILKNTEAFF
DNA: TGTGCCAGCAGTGCTGGGATATTAAAGAACACTGAAGCTTTCTTT

D: .
size: .
V: TRBV6-7
J: TRBJ2-1
CDR3: CASSDLNEQFF
DNA: TGTGCCAGCAGTGACCTCAATGAGCAGTTCTTC

D: .
size: medium-sized
V: TRBV9
J: TRBJ2-1
CDR3: CASASRGLNEQFF
DNA: TGTGCCAGCGCCTCTAGGGGTCTCAATGAGCAGTTCTTC

D: .
size: .
V: TRBV5-1
J: TRBJ2-3
CDR3: CASSWTGTISTDTQYF
DNA: TGCGCCAGCAGCTGGACCGGGACAATTAGCACAGATACGCAGTATTTT

D: .
size: .
V: TRBV29-1
J: TRBJ2-5
CDR3: CSVGLLGASGETQYF
DNA: TGCAGCGTTGGCCTCTTGGGGGCTAGCGGAGAGACCCAGTACTTC

D: TRBD1
size: large
V: TRBV11-3
J: TRBJ1-5
CDR3: CASSHTSGTGNQPQHF
DNA: TGTGCCAGCAGCCACACGTCCGGGACAGGGAATCAGCCCCAGCATTTT

D: .
size: few
V: TRBV12-5
J: TRBJ1-4
CDR3: CASGLDPALNIGKLFF
DNA: TGTGCTAGTGGTTTGGACCCGGCTTTGAACATTGGAAAACTGTTTTTT

D: .
size: few
V: TRBV15
J: TRBJ1-5
CDR3: CATSSQGYSNQPQHF
DNA: TGTGCCACTTCAAGCCAGGGCTATAGCAATCAGCCCCAGCATTTT